This is a list of T cell receptor beta chains from one sample in a study of blood T cell repertoires in COVID-19. The protocol was immunoSEQ multiplex PCR, while the TCRdb copy is restricted to in-frame clones and leaves out a portion. The sample contains roughly 130,000 clones, roughly four fifths of which appear only once. Sequencing used PBMCs or T cells enriched from blood (not recorded which). The receptors shown here come from a man between 50 and 59 years old who had recovered from COVID-19. Each CDR3 is given with its conserved first and last residue. The D gene is left open where the match is weak. The size field is filled for only some rows; it gives once, few, many or a size class.

TRBJ2-7	.	TRBV25-1	.	TGTGCCAGCAGTGCCACAGGATCCTACGAGCAGTACTTC	CASSATGSYEQYF
TRBJ2-3	.	TRBV4-1	.	TGCGCCAGCAGCCAAGATTCTCTAGCGCTGGCAGATACGCAGTATTTT	CASSQDSLALADTQYF
TRBJ1-6	.	TRBV9	.	TGTGCCAGCAGCGTAGCCAGTCATAATTCACCCCTCCACTTT	CASSVASHNSPLHF
TRBJ1-2	few	TRBV30	.	TGTGCCTGGAGTGCAGGAGGGAGTGGCTACACCTTC	CAWSAGGSGYTF
TRBJ1-1	.	TRBV19	.	TGTGCCAGTAGTGACTCCCCGGGGACTGAAGCTTTCTTT	CASSDSPGTEAFF
TRBJ2-5	.	TRBV12-5	TRBD1	TGTGCTAGTGGTTTCCCCGAGGACAGGGGGCCGGAGACCCAGTACTTC	CASGFPEDRGPETQYF
TRBJ2-3	.	TRBV7-3	TRBD2	TGTGCCAGCAGCTCCATGCGGGGGGGCCGCCGAGATACGCAGTATTTT	CASSSMRGGRRDTQYF
TRBJ2-7	few	TRBV12-3/TRBV12-4	TRBD1	TGTGCCAGCAGAGGGACAGACTACGAGCAGTACTTC	CASRGTDYEQYF
TRBJ2-5	.	TRBV10-3	TRBD2	TGTGCCATCAGTGGGACTAGCGGGGGCTTGACCCAGTACTTC	CAISGTSGGLTQYF
TRBJ2-7	.	TRBV27	.	TGTGCCAGCAGTTCCTCGCCGGGATGGAAAACCTCCCCTTCCTACGAGCAGTACTTC	CASSSSPGWKTSPSYEQYF
TRBJ2-5	.	TRBV4-2	TRBD1	TGTGCCAGCAGCCAAGAGGGGGACAGTCAAGAGACCCAGTACTTC	CASSQEGDSQETQYF
TRBJ2-2	.	TRBV19	TRBD2	TGTGCCAGTAGTTCACCTTGGACTAGCGGGGGTGTCGGGGAGCTGTTTTTT	CASSSPWTSGGVGELFF
TRBJ1-2	once	TRBV7-8	.	TGTGCCAGCAGCTTAGCGCGCCAGGTCTATGGCTACACCTTC	CASSLARQVYGYTF
TRBJ1-1	.	TRBV7-2	TRBD1	TGTGCCAGCAGCTACAACAGGGGCACTGAAGCTTTCTTT	CASSYNRGTEAFF
TRBJ1-1	.	TRBV6-6	TRBD1	TGTGCCAGCAGCACTGGACAGGGAGGAACTGAAGCTTTCTTT	CASSTGQGGTEAFF
TRBJ2-6	.	TRBV6-5	.	TGTGCCAGCAGGATACAGGGCGGTGGGGCCAACGTCCTGACTTTC	CASRIQGGGANVLTF
TRBJ2-7	.	TRBV6-2/TRBV6-3	TRBD1	TGTGCCAGCAGTTGGCCGGGACAGGGAATACACGAGCAGTACTTC	CASSWPGQGIHEQYF
TRBJ1-1	.	TRBV19	TRBD1	TGTGCCAGTAGTATTTTCGGGACAGGGAACACTGAAGCTTTCTTT	CASSIFGTGNTEAFF
TRBJ1-4	.	TRBV29-1	.	TGCAGCGTCCAAAGGGGGAATCCTGACGAAAAACTGTTTTTT	CSVQRGNPDEKLFF
TRBJ2-1	.	TRBV6-6	TRBD1	TGTGCCAGTTCGGGACAGGTAAAGGGGGATGAGCAGTTCTTC	CASSGQVKGDEQFF
TRBJ1-1	.	TRBV2	TRBD1	TGTGCCAGCATCGCCACAGGGGGCTGGACTGAAGCTTTCTTT	CASIATGGWTEAFF
TRBJ1-1	once	TRBV25-1	.	TGTGCCAGCAGTTGGGGGGGAACTGAAGCTTTCTTT	CASSWGGTEAFF
TRBJ1-2	.	TRBV28	.	TGTGCCAGCAGTTTGGGTCGTCCGGGGGGCTACACCTTC	CASSLGRPGGYTF
TRBJ1-1	.	TRBV6-5	.	TGTGCCAGCAGTTCCGGGTACACTGAAGCTTTCTTT	CASSSGYTEAFF
TRBJ1-6	.	TRBV29-1	TRBD1	TGCAGCGTTGTAAAGAGGCAGGGGGATTGGGCCTATAATTCACCCCTCCACTTT	CSVVKRQGDWAYNSPLHF
TRBJ2-1	.	TRBV6-4	TRBD1	TGTGCCAGCAGTCGTGACAGGGCTGCCCGGAATGAGCAGTTCTTC	CASSRDRAARNEQFF
TRBJ2-1	.	TRBV10-3	TRBD2	TGTGCCATCAGTGACCAAAGACTAGCGGCCAATGAGCAGTTCTTC	CAISDQRLAANEQFF
TRBJ2-7	.	TRBV7-9	TRBD2	TGTGCCAGCAGCAGCGGGACGACAACCCGTCCGCAGTACTTC	CASSSGTTTRPQYF
TRBJ1-3	.	TRBV5-4	TRBD1	TGTGCCAGCAGCACGGGACAGGGCCTAAACACCATATATTTT	CASSTGQGLNTIYF
TRBJ2-1	.	TRBV11-3	.	TGTGCCAGCAGCTTGGTCCCGGGGACAGAGCAGTTCTTC	CASSLVPGTEQFF
TRBJ2-2	once	TRBV19	TRBD2	TGTGCCAGTAGTCTCTCTTCTAGCGGGGGTACCGGGGAGCTGTTTTTT	CASSLSSSGGTGELFF
TRBJ1-5	.	TRBV5-8	TRBD1	TGTGCCAGCAGCCCGACAGGGTACAATCAGCCCCAGCATTTT	CASSPTGYNQPQHF
TRBJ2-7	.	TRBV10-3	TRBD1	TGTGCCATCAGTGAGTTCGAGACAGGGGCCTACGAGCAGTACTTC	CAISEFETGAYEQYF
TRBJ1-2	many	TRBV11-2	.	TGTGCCAGCAGCCCGGGACAAGACTATGGCTACACCTTC	CASSPGQDYGYTF
TRBJ1-4	.	TRBV7-9	.	TGTGCCAGCAGCTTCCCACCTGGGCGGGGAGGTGAAAAACTGTTTTTT	CASSFPPGRGGEKLFF
TRBJ2-2	once	TRBV3-1/TRBV3-2	.	TGTGCCAGCAGCCTGAACGGGGAGAACACCGGGGAGCTGTTTTTT	CASSLNGENTGELFF
TRBJ2-3	.	TRBV6-5	TRBD2	TGTGCCGGATCAATTAGCGGGGGACACACAGATACGCAGTATTTT	CAGSISGGHTDTQYF
TRBJ2-7	.	TRBV29-1	TRBD2	TGCAGCGTTGTTCGGTGGACTAGCGGAGCATCGACCTACGAGCAGTACTTC	CSVVRWTSGASTYEQYF
TRBJ1-5	.	TRBV19	.	TGTGCCAGTAGTATCCGGGACACAAAACAGCCCCAGCATTTT	CASSIRDTKQPQHF
TRBJ2-2	.	TRBV4-1	TRBD2	TGCGCCAGCAGCCAAGATACCCTGGGGCTAGCGGGGGGGCCGGGCACCGGGGAGCTGTTTTTT	CASSQDTLGLAGGPGTGELFF
TRBJ2-7	once	TRBV27	TRBD1	TGTGCCAGCAGTTTTTGGGGACAGGTATACTACGAGCAGTACTTC	CASSFWGQVYYEQYF
TRBJ1-2	.	TRBV6-1	.	TGTGCCAGCAGTGAAGTAGACTTCTATGGCTACACCTTC	CASSEVDFYGYTF
TRBJ1-1	.	TRBV7-9	.	TGTGCCAGCAGCCAACAACCGAACACTGAAGCTTTCTTT	CASSQQPNTEAFF
TRBJ1-3	.	TRBV4-1	TRBD1	TGCGCCAGCAGCCTTCGACCGGGACAGGCATCTGGAAACACCATATATTTT	CASSLRPGQASGNTIYF
TRBJ2-7	.	TRBV4-2	.	TGTGCCAGCAGCCCGAGGATGAACTACGAGCAGTACTTC	CASSPRMNYEQYF
TRBJ1-1	.	TRBV5-1	.	TGCGCCAGCAGGCGAGAGAACACTGAAGCTTTCTTT	CASRRENTEAFF
TRBJ2-7	few	TRBV3-1/TRBV3-2	TRBD1	TGTGCCAGCAGCCAAGAGGGACAGAAGATTTCCTACGAGCAGTACTTC	CASSQEGQKISYEQYF
TRBJ1-4	.	TRBV2	.	TGTGCCAGCGTGCGGGGGGCAGGGGAAAAACTGTTTTTT	CASVRGAGEKLFF
TRBJ1-2	.	TRBV6-5	TRBD1	TGTGCCAGCAGCCAAACCGGGACAGGGGGCGTTGGCTACACCTTC	CASSQTGTGGVGYTF
TRBJ1-5	.	TRBV7-2	TRBD1	TGTGCCAGCAGCTTATGGACAGGGGGCAATCAGCCCCAGCATTTT	CASSLWTGGNQPQHF
TRBJ1-3	once	TRBV7-2	.	TGTGCCAGCAGCCCTAGACGGCTTAGCTCTGGAAACACCATATATTTT	CASSPRRLSSGNTIYF
TRBJ2-5	.	TRBV6-2/TRBV6-3	.	TGTGCCAGCAGTTACTCCTCCCGCCAAGAGACCCAGTACTTC	CASSYSSRQETQYF
TRBJ2-1	.	TRBV19	.	TGTGCCAGTAGTCCCCGACAGGGAGGCAGTGAGCAGTTCTTC	CASSPRQGGSEQFF
TRBJ1-4	.	TRBV12-3/TRBV12-4	.	TGTGCCAGCCAAGCGATTTATGCTGAAAAACTGTTTTTT	CASQAIYAEKLFF
TRBJ1-4	.	TRBV30	.	TGTGCCTCCGACAACCGCGGGGGGAAACTGTTTTTT	CASDNRGGKLFF